This T cell receptor beta chain emerged from a study of blood T cell repertoires in COVID-19. The authors' processing: Reference gene primers were amplified, and this amplification served to estimate nucleated cell counts. Measured with immunoSEQ multiplex PCR; TCRdb has only the in-frame clones, and not every one. That table gives V, J and clone size, and the DNA gave D and trimming. Of 55,000 to 75,000 clones in the sample, around three quarters are singletons; the top ten hold about 40%. The CDR3 totals 15 residues. Deletions cut 7 bases from V and 0 bases from J, with 12 bases between. The V gene's germline CDR1 is SNHLY and CDR2 FYNNEI.

This receptor was taken from a woman aged 65 to 85 with acute or convalescent COVID-19. This chain joins TRBV2 and TRBJ2-2; possible D gene TRBD2, 6 bases. Material: peripheral blood. Written as DNA, the CDR3 is TGTGCCAGCACGGGGGACCCCGCGAACACCGGGGAGCTGTTTTTT. This codes for CASTGDPANTGELFF. The complete variable domain, with remaining parts taken from reference TRBV2 and TRBJ2-2, reads EPEVTQTPSHQVTQMGQEVILRCVPISNHLYFYWYRQILGQKVEFLVSFYNNEISEKSEIFDDQFSVERPDGSNFTLKIRSTKLEDSAMYFCASTGDPANTGELFFGEGSRLTVL.